The entry that follows covers one T cell receptor beta chain sequence. These data belong to a study of technical replicates of blood from several donors. The CDR3 is 14 residues long. Per the germline V gene, CDR1 is MNHEY and CDR2 is SVGAGI. Trimming took 5 bases from V and 5 from J; bases not matched to a gene: 6. Profiled with immunoSEQ multiplex PCR; TCRdb holds only in-frame clones, not every one. Altogether roughly 64,000 clones are present, 80% to 90% being singletons, with the ten largest covering approximately 5%. The sequencing sample was made of PBMCs. The V and J genes are TRBV6-5 and TRBJ1-2, with 9 bases matching TRBD1. This sequence was found in a human donor in good health. Some clones in this sample may be carry-over from other donors' samples. CDR3 DNA sequence: TGTGCCAGCAGTCCGACCGACAGGGGGTATGGCTACACCTTC. This encodes CASSPTDRGYGYTF.